A selection of T cell receptor beta chains follows, all from one sample in a study of T cells after posttransplantation cyclophosphamide. Profiled with immunoSEQ multiplex PCR; TCRdb holds only in-frame clones, not every one. The repertoire holds about 40,000 clones, 90% seen once, with 2% to 2.5% in the top ten. This specimen consisted of PBMCs, obtained just over 60 days after allogeneic stem cell transplant with posttransplant cyclophosphamide. The receptors were sampled from a male patient in his sixties who received an allogeneic stem cell transplant from a related donor and was CMV-positive. The T cells may partly be graft donor cells. The CDR3 runs from the conserved cysteine through the conserved F or W. The size of a clone is reported for some rows only, either as once, few or many, or as a class for expanded clones.

V,size,J,CDR3
TRBV27,.,TRBJ2-7,CATARQGRTYEQYF
TRBV29-1,once,TRBJ2-3,CSVGAGLTDTQYF
TRBV5-5,.,TRBJ1-2,CASSLLVTGALSYTF
TRBV27,.,TRBJ2-7,CASSTVGGPYEQYF
TRBV29-1,.,TRBJ2-1,CSAARGLSYNEQFF
TRBV9,.,TRBJ2-2,CASSLHPAGTGELFF
TRBV4-1,few,TRBJ1-2,CASSPGGVNYGYTF
TRBV19,.,TRBJ1-2,CASSRQGSYGYTF
TRBV19,.,TRBJ1-2,CASSILLRDSIFYGYTF
TRBV2,.,TRBJ2-5,CASTGQRRETQYF
TRBV29-1,.,TRBJ1-1,CRGGDLNTEAFF
TRBV5-1,.,TRBJ2-3,CASSFNGGALADTQYF
TRBV5-1,.,TRBJ1-6,CASSISGSDNSPLHF
TRBV30,.,TRBJ1-1,CAWGPTGSQAFF
TRBV21-1,.,TRBJ1-2,CASSKFGFRPEYGYTF
TRBV5-4,.,TRBJ2-3,CASSLDSGDTQYF
TRBV28,.,TRBJ1-2,CASSLIRPGQGHGYTF
TRBV27,.,TRBJ2-7,CASSPYRGLKYYEQYF
TRBV5-1,.,TRBJ1-6,CASSLYKNSPLHF
TRBV4-1,.,TRBJ1-4,CASSQVGVGGEKLFF
TRBV14,.,TRBJ1-2,CASSEDWGGYGYTF
TRBV2,.,TRBJ2-5,CASSEPGTHGETQYF
TRBV25-1,.,TRBJ1-1,CASSGTGGLGGTEAFF
TRBV10-1,.,TRBJ1-6,CASSLGQRNSPLHF
TRBV18,.,TRBJ1-6,CASSPYRGTRIDSPLHF
TRBV5-1,.,TRBJ2-3,CASSFRDRGPPVTQYF
TRBV5-1,.,TRBJ2-5,CASSLRASGVQETQYF
TRBV6-6,.,TRBJ2-5,CASSYSSGGAGETQYF
TRBV5-1,.,TRBJ1-2,CASSLARTGDGYTF
TRBV5-1,.,TRBJ1-1,CASSYGQNTEAFF
TRBV14,.,TRBJ2-1,CASSLLAGGRGEQFF
TRBV19,few,TRBJ1-3,CASSITVSGNTIYF
TRBV7-9,.,TRBJ2-2,CASSPRLGNTGELFF
TRBV15,.,TRBJ1-6,CATSSAGKIGSPLHF
TRBV5-4,few,TRBJ1-6,CASSSIQGSSYNSPLHF
TRBV10-2,.,TRBJ1-5,CASSDRVVYQPQHF
TRBV5-6,few,TRBJ2-2,CASGLAGGPNTGELFF
TRBV5-1,few,TRBJ1-6,CASSLQQTRDNSPLHF
TRBV19,.,TRBJ1-5,CASSPGGYSNQPQHF
TRBV9,.,TRBJ2-3,CASSSSGGYTDTQYF
TRBV2,.,TRBJ1-5,CASSEARRTGAYSNQPQHF
TRBV2,.,TRBJ2-3,CASSHLPLATTDTQYF
TRBV4-2,.,TRBJ2-2,CASSQVTTLNTGELFF
TRBV18,few,TRBJ1-1,CASSPPGGQDKAFF
TRBV19,.,TRBJ2-1,CASNEGGNEQFF
TRBV6-5,.,TRBJ2-5,CASSSGTGAWETQYF
TRBV12-5,.,TRBJ2-2,CASGLRGLAGTGELFF
TRBV25-1,.,TRBJ2-1,CASSLASGKSSYNEQFF
TRBV9,.,TRBJ1-1,CASSVAGTAEAFF
TRBV6-6,.,TRBJ1-1,CASRPGTGFDTEAFF
TRBV27,.,TRBJ1-4,CASSNGTGKKGGEKLFF
TRBV12-5,.,TRBJ2-1,CASGLGPGYNEQFF
TRBV5-1,.,.,CASSASGQSYEQYF